This TCR beta chain was found in a study of blood T cell repertoires in COVID-19. Overall study context: Sources were T cells, B-cell-depleted T cells, or PBMCs; the material itself was cDNA or gDNA.

Assay used: immunoSEQ multiplex PCR; TCRdb lists only in-frame clones, some missing. The sample includes 270,000 or so clones, about nine tenths of them seen just once. The CDR3 is 13 residues long. With 6 bases clipped from V and 7 bases from J, the junction kept 3 bases outside the gene matches. The source material was peripheral blood. This clonotype was sampled from a woman younger than 45 with active or convalescent COVID-19. The V gene is TRBV12-3 or TRBV12-4, the J gene TRBJ1-6, with 7 bases that match TRBD1. The CDR3 loop reads CASSSTGNSPLHF. The CDR3 DNA reads as TGTGCCAGCAGCTCGACAGGGAATTCACCCCTCCACTTT.